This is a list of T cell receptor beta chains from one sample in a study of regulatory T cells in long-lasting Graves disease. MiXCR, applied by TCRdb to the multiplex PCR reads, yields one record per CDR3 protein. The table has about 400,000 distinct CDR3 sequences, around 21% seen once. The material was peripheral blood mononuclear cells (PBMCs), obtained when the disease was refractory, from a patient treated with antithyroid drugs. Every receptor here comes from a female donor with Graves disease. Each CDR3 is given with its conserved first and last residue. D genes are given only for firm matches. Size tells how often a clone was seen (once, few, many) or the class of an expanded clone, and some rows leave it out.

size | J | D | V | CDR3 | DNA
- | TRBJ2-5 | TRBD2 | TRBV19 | CASSISAGEIETQYF | TGTGCCAGTAGTATATCAGCGGGAGAGATAGAGACCCAGTACTTC
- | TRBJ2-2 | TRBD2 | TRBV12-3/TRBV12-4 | CASSFSSGSLTGELFF | TGTGCCAGCAGTTTTTCTAGCGGGAGTCTCACCGGGGAGCTGTTTTTT
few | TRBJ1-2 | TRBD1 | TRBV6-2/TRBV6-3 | CASSAPGQGAELNYGYTF | TGTGCCAGCAGTGCACCGGGACAGGGGGCCGAACTCAACTATGGCTACACCTTC
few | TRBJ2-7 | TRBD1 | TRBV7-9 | CASSFGDRGASYEQYF | TGTGCCAGCAGCTTCGGAGACAGGGGAGCATCCTACGAGCAGTACTTC
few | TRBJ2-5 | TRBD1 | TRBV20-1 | CSAKLPDRGRETQYF | TGCAGTGCAAAACTCCCGGACAGGGGGCGGGAGACCCAGTACTTC
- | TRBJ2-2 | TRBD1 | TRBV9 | CASSGQGKGVRGELFF | TGTGCCAGCAGCGGACAGGGGAAAGGAGTGCGCGGGGAGCTGTTTTTT
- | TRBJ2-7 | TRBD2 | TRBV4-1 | CASSNPGTSYEQYF | TGCGCCAGCAGCAACCCTGGGACTAGCTACGAGCAGTACTTC
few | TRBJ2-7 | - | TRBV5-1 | CASSLAAKTHYEQYF | TGCGCCAGCAGCTTGGCAGCCAAAACGCACTACGAGCAGTACTTC
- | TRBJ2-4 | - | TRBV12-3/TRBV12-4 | CASSGFNNIQYF | TGTGCCAGCAGTGGGTTTAACAACATTCAGTACTTC
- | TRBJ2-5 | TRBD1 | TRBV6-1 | CASKYRDSVQETQYF | TGTGCCAGCAAATACCGGGACAGCGTCCAAGAGACCCAGTACTTC
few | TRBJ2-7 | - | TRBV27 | CASSFADEGRTLYEQYF | TGTGCCAGCAGTTTCGCTGACGAAGGACGAACCCTCTACGAGCAGTACTTC
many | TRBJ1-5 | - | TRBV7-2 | CATGQPNQPQHF | TGTGCCACCGGACAGCCCAATCAGCCCCAGCATTTT
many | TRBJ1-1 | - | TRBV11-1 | CASSLVTGNTEAFF | TGTGCCAGCAGCTTAGTCACAGGGAACACTGAAGCTTTCTTT
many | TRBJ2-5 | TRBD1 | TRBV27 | CASSSRPTGIGGTQETQYF | TGTGCCAGCAGTTCCCGACCGACAGGGATTGGGGGAACCCAAGAGACCCAGTACTTC
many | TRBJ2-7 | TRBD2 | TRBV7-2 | CASSSRTSGPAYEQYF | TGTGCCAGCAGCTCTCGGACTAGCGGTCCGGCCTACGAGCAGTACTTC
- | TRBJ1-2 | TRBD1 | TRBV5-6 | CASSLEGQTLYGYTF | TGTGCCAGCAGCTTGGAGGGACAGACGCTCTATGGCTACACCTTC
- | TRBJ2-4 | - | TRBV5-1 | CASSLDREVNIQYF | TGCGCCAGCAGCTTGGACAGGGAGGTGAACATTCAGTACTTC
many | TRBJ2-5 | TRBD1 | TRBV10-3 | CAITRDSQETQYF | TGTGCCATCACCCGGGACAGCCAAGAGACCCAGTACTTC
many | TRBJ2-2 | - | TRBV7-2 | CASSGGLGGELFF | TGTGCCAGCAGCGGGGGTTTGGGCGGGGAGCTGTTTTTT
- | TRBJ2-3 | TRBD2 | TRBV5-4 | CASSSGLAGTDTQYF | TGTGCCAGCAGCTCGGGACTAGCGGGCACAGATACGCAGTATTTT
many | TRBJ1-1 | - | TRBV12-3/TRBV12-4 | CASSFGNTEAFF | TGTGCCAGCAGCTTCGGGAACACTGAAGCTTTCTTT
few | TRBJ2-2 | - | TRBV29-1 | CSVADGGGELFF | TGCAGCGTTGCCGATGGAGGGGGGGAGCTGTTTTTT
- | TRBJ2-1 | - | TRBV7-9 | CASSPLAPSGSYNEQFF | TGTGCCAGCAGCCCCCTAGCCCCCAGCGGCAGTTACAATGAGCAGTTCTTC
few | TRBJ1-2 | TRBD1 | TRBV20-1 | CSARDRQGLYGYTF | TGCAGTGCTAGAGATCGACAGGGACTCTATGGCTACACCTTC
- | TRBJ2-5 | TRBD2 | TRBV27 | CASSSQREKEETQYF | TGTGCCAGCAGCTCGCAGCGGGAGAAGGAAGAGACCCAGTACTTC
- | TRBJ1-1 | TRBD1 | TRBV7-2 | CASSPTGTGRAFF | TGTGCCAGCAGCCCCACGGGGACAGGGCGGGCTTTCTTT
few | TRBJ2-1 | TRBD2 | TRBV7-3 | CASSHSTSSNEQFF | TGTGCCAGCAGCCACTCGACTAGCTCAAATGAGCAGTTCTTC
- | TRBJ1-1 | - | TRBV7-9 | CASSSRGVAFF | TGTGCCAGCAGTTCTAGGGGGGTAGCTTTCTTT